These T cell receptor beta chains were read from a single sample in a study of blood T cell repertoires in COVID-19. Using immunoSEQ multiplex PCR, the repertoire was profiled, and TCRdb retains in-frame clones only, with some absent. Among 65,000 to 70,000 clones listed, 79% were seen once. Material: peripheral blood. Receptors originate from a woman aged 55-75 years with acute or convalescent COVID-19. Both conserved end residues are part of each CDR3. A D gene is named only where the DNA matches it firmly. Clone size appears in some rows only: once, few, many, or a class for an expanded clone.

len: 16
j_gene: TRBJ2-2
v_gene: TRBV5-1
abundance: -
d_gene: -
CDR3aa: CASSLGVAGATGELFF
CDR3nt: TGCGCCAGCAGCTTGGGCGTCGCGGGGGCGACCGGGGAGCTGTTTTTT

len: 15
j_gene: TRBJ1-5
v_gene: TRBV6-5
abundance: -
d_gene: TRBD1
CDR3aa: CASSTRGYGNQPQHF
CDR3nt: TGTGCCAGCAGTACCAGGGGGTATGGCAATCAGCCCCAGCATTTT

len: 15
j_gene: TRBJ2-7
v_gene: TRBV5-4
abundance: -
d_gene: TRBD2
CDR3aa: CASSFTGLDSYEQYF
CDR3nt: TGTGCCAGCAGCTTCACGGGACTAGACTCCTACGAGCAGTACTTC

len: 14
j_gene: TRBJ2-4
v_gene: TRBV3-1/TRBV3-2
abundance: -
d_gene: TRBD2
CDR3aa: CASSQFSGGPIQYF
CDR3nt: TGTGCCAGCAGCCAGTTTAGCGGGGGGCCCATTCAGTACTTC

len: 18
j_gene: TRBJ2-7
v_gene: TRBV6-1
abundance: -
d_gene: -
CDR3aa: CASSGHTGMPPAFYEQYF
CDR3nt: TGTGCCAGCAGTGGCCACACAGGGATGCCCCCCGCCTTCTACGAGCAGTACTTC

len: 17
j_gene: TRBJ2-2
v_gene: TRBV6-2/TRBV6-3
abundance: few
d_gene: TRBD2
CDR3aa: CASSRTSGGVHTGELFF
CDR3nt: TGTGCCAGCAGTCGGACTAGCGGGGGGGTACACACCGGGGAGCTGTTTTTT

len: 14
j_gene: TRBJ1-1
v_gene: TRBV18
abundance: -
d_gene: TRBD1
CDR3aa: CASSPDRGATEAFF
CDR3nt: TGTGCCAGCTCACCGGACAGGGGGGCCACTGAAGCTTTCTTT

len: 15
j_gene: TRBJ1-2
v_gene: TRBV7-2
abundance: -
d_gene: TRBD1
CDR3aa: CASSQRQGVNYGYTF
CDR3nt: TGTGCCAGCAGCCAACGACAGGGAGTAAACTATGGCTACACCTTC

len: 14
j_gene: TRBJ1-1
v_gene: TRBV20-1
abundance: -
d_gene: TRBD1
CDR3aa: CSASGGQGNTEAFF
CDR3nt: TGCAGTGCTAGTGGAGGACAGGGGAACACTGAAGCTTTCTTT

len: 15
j_gene: TRBJ1-4
v_gene: TRBV28
abundance: many
d_gene: -
CDR3aa: CASIPGGATNEKLFF
CDR3nt: TGTGCCAGCATCCCAGGTGGCGCAACTAATGAAAAACTGTTTTTT

len: 14
j_gene: TRBJ1-5
v_gene: TRBV6-5
abundance: -
d_gene: TRBD1
CDR3aa: CASRHRGSNQPQHF
CDR3nt: TGTGCCAGCAGGCACAGGGGAAGCAATCAGCCCCAGCATTTT

len: 13
j_gene: TRBJ1-1
v_gene: TRBV4-3
abundance: -
d_gene: -
CDR3aa: CASSQDRNTEAFF
CDR3nt: TGCGCCAGCAGCCAAGATAGGAACACTGAAGCTTTCTTT

len: 11
j_gene: TRBJ2-5
v_gene: TRBV6-5
abundance: -
d_gene: -
CDR3aa: CASSRLQPQYF
CDR3nt: TGTGCCAGCAGTCGCCTACAGCCCCAGTACTTC

len: 12
j_gene: TRBJ1-5
v_gene: TRBV12-3/TRBV12-4
abundance: many
d_gene: -
CDR3aa: CASSYFNQPQHF
CDR3nt: TGTGCCAGCAGCTACTTTAACCAGCCCCAGCATTTT

len: 16
j_gene: TRBJ2-6
v_gene: TRBV14
abundance: -
d_gene: -
CDR3aa: CASSQGRYTGANVLTF
CDR3nt: TGTGCCAGCAGCCAAGGGCGGTATACTGGGGCCAACGTCCTGACTTTC

len: 14
j_gene: TRBJ2-3
v_gene: TRBV6-5
abundance: -
d_gene: -
CDR3aa: CASALGGSTDTQYF
CDR3nt: TGTGCCAGCGCCCTAGGAGGCAGCACAGATACGCAGTATTTT

len: 16
j_gene: TRBJ1-6
v_gene: TRBV5-4
abundance: -
d_gene: -
CDR3aa: CASSQVAGSYNSPLHF
CDR3nt: TGTGCCAGCAGCCAAGTAGCAGGGTCCTATAATTCACCCCTCCACTTT